This entry features one T cell receptor beta chain sequence. Antigen unknown. The record originates from a study of T cell responses to AZD1222 COVID-19 vaccine. Study-wide findings and caveats: Following two doses of AZD1222, Spike-specific TCR breadth and depth rose.

This CDR3 is 18 amino acids long. V shed 3 bases, J shed 3 bases, and the junction held 9 bases outside the gene matches. CDR1 is SGDLS and CDR2 is YYNGEE in the germline V gene. Method: immunoSEQ multiplex PCR; TCRdb's copy keeps in-frame clones and lacks some. The sample consists of some 250,000 clones, about 94% of them appearing once. The receptor comes from an adult who received the AZD1222 COVID-19 vaccine. The material sequenced was peripheral blood, taken 28 days after the second AZD1222 dose. V and J are TRBV9 and TRBJ2-1; 13 bases map to TRBD2. CDR3 nucleotide sequence: TGTGCCAGCAGCGGAGATGGACTAGCGGGAGAAGACTACAATGAGCAGTTCTTC. Translating it yields CASSGDGLAGEDYNEQFF.